One T cell receptor beta chain is described in this entry. The antigen is not known. The CDR3 is 16 residues long. These data come from a study of cytotoxic CD8 clonotypes in ibrutinib-treated CLL. Turning to the study itself: By median roughly 5.5 years, around twelve had progressed and about 15 stayed remitted; responses had been 2 complete and roughly 25 partial. Points from the study as a whole: Researchers report that baseline clonality outpaced age-matched healthy donors and tracked circulating CD8+ T-cell counts.

TCRdb's copy holds only in-frame clones and misses some; the assay was immunoSEQ multiplex PCR. The table includes approximately 6,000 clones, about three quarters detected once. V usage is TRBV21-1 and J usage is TRBJ1-1. TRBV21-1 is described as a pseudogene. The clonotype was recovered from a human donor with chronic lymphocytic leukemia. Sequenced here: PBMCs, sampled before ibrutinib treatment. In DNA, the CDR3 is TGTGCCAGCAGCAAAGTACGCGGAGGGTGGGAGACTGAAGCTTTCTTT. It encodes CASSKVRGGWETEAFF.